The T cell receptor beta chain described here comes from a study of Graves' ophthalmopathy and Graves' hyperthyroidism. Amplification of the TCR beta CDR3 regions used RNA transcripts (as template). HTBI-primed RT-PCR formed the first round, and a multiplex PCR formed the second. Using its own MiXCR run on the multiplex PCR reads, TCRdb lists one record per CDR3 protein. The data contain roughly 230,000 distinct CDR3 sequences, roughly 21% of them singletons. V was clipped by 2 bases and J by 6 bases, with 17 bases between them. Germline lookup yields CDR1 SGHTA and CDR2 FQGNSA. The CDR3 runs 15 residues. This clonotype was observed at least ten times.

The receptor was isolated from a woman aged 45-60 years with Graves' ophthalmopathy. The chain has TRBV7-2 and TRBJ2-7; a weak D match, TRBD2 (5 bases). The sample was peripheral blood. The CDR3 DNA reads as TGTGCCAGCAGCTTATCGGAGGTTTCTTCACGCGAGCAGTACTTC. This encodes CASSLSEVSSREQYF.